The sequence of this T cell receptor beta chain was determined in a study of OX40 agonist ivuxolimab in advanced cancers. The method was immunoSEQ multiplex PCR; TCRdb's version includes in-frame clones alone and lacks a portion of them. Found here are about 46,000 clones, roughly nine tenths of them singletons; the top ten hold about an eighth. The germline V and J ends were trimmed by 0 bases and 6 bases, with 4 bases remaining between them. Germline V gene sequence: CDR1 SGHVS, CDR2 FNYEAQ. This CDR3 contains 12 residues. The chain uses TRBV7-6 and TRBJ2-3, with D unresolved. The sequenced sample was CD4+ or CD8+ T cells sorted from blood, obtained in a trial of the OX40 agonist ivuxolimab. The clonotype originates from an adult with an advanced solid tumor such as melanoma, head and neck, liver or kidney cancer. DNA of the CDR3: TGTGCCAGCAGCTTAGCTTCGGATACGCAGTATTTT. Translating it yields CASSLASDTQYF. Supplemented by reference TRBV7-6 and TRBJ2-3, the full variable domain reads GAGVSQSPRYKVTKRGQDVALRCDPISGHVSLYWYRQALGQGPEFLTYFNYEAQQDKSGLPNDRFSAERPEGSISTLTIQRTEQRDSAMYRCASSLASDTQYFGPGTRLTVL.